This TCR beta chain stems from a study of shared clonotypes between healthy human individuals (dated by TCRdb to 2020 to 2022). General notes on the study: The cohort comprised a couple of women and three men aged 18 to 49 years. Between about 0.85 and 8.9 billion PBMCs per donor were obtained by leukapheresis. Blood TCR repertoires of roughly 5 healthy adults were deeply sequenced to estimate repertoire size and the extent of clonotype sharing between individuals. Libraries were prepared and TCR repertoires were sequenced by different laboratories using diverse techniques, in order to increase sequencing depth and limit assay-specific biases. For each donor, CD4 naive and CD4 memory were each given three plates, CD8 naive was given two plates, and CD8 memory was given one plate.

Concerning this clone itself: The antigen this receptor binds is unknown. Given a much more abundant clone one base away, this may be a read error.

The investigation overall reported the following: Sampling was restricted to blood, and TCR repertoires in tissue are likely to differ from TCR repertoires in blood. The small number of donors limited the genetic and exposure-history diversity represented. Higher generation probabilities were observed for clonotypes shared by all four sorted-subset donors than for non-shared clonotypes. Even with the large sequencing depth, rarefaction of the sorted-subset datasets indicated that sequencing was incomplete. Pairwise subsampling indicated that sequencing depth was expected to affect the degree of clonotype sharing among donors. When several donors were compared, the shared fraction of clonotypes was about 5.2% for naive CD4, less than 4% for naive CD8, 2.3% for memory CD4, and 0.35% to 0.4% for memory CD8. Naive subsets generally had larger estimated clonotype richness than memory subsets did.

The germline V gene provides CDR1 SGHTA and CDR2 FQGNSA. The CDR3 goes from the cysteine to the phenylalanine over 12 residues. The retained sequence is limited to the CDR3, 36 bases, with the frame set at the first base. Trimming takes 2 bases from V and 7 bases from J, and the germline ends sit 6 bases apart. The donors were healthy, HIV-negative adults who had no recently reported acute infections or vaccinations. Every donor was a Caucasian adult living in Nashville, Tennessee, USA. CD4+ T cells were enriched through magnetic negative selection, after which naive cells were positively selected on CD45RA and the remaining negative fraction served as the memory subset. Blood was obtained by leukapheresis, after which PBMCs were separated by Ficoll-Histopaque density gradient centrifugation and cryopreserved in liquid nitrogen vapor phase. Analytical flow cytometry was used to check the purity and quantity of every magnetically sorted T cell population. From each sorted fraction, genomic DNA was isolated and quantified by UV absorbance on a Nanodrop 2000c.

Using the deep immunoSEQ assay, TCR CDR3 regions were amplified from genomic DNA by multiplex PCR. Extracted genomic DNA from each cell subset was spread evenly across all wells of several immunoSEQ 96-well plates, with each plate serving as a replicate. For sorted subsets, 200 ng of genomic DNA, equivalent to around 29,000 T cell genomes, went into each replicate PCR. Purified libraries were quantified with a Qubit 3.0 fluorometer, sized on a Bioanalyzer 2100, and re-quantified with the KAPA Library Quantification kit. Every immunoSEQ 96-well plate was sequenced on a separate single-read 150-cycle Illumina NextSeq 550 flow cell. Per the authors' processing: Because the immunoSEQ output held only junctional sequences and lacked quality scores, the filtering could not match the filtering applied to full-length reads. Sequences were annotated with PyIR, a Python wrapper for IgBLAST v1.9, and V/J genes and CDR3 were assigned using IMGT germline references. Any read was removed if the V/J assignment was weak (E-value above 1e-6), the CDR3 was missing, or the read contained stop codons, out-of-frame junctions, or ambiguous translated residues. V3J clonotypes were defined by identical inferred V gene, J gene, and CDR3 amino acid sequence. Percentage overlap between repertoires was calculated by dividing the number of shared unique clonotypes by the size of the smaller repertoire. RTK rarefaction, the Chao1 estimator, and Recon v2.1 estimates of unobserved clonotypes were used to assess repertoire richness. Generation probabilities for all TCRbeta clonotypes obtained by the gDNA method from several donors were computed using OLGA. The immuneACCESS repertoire file appears here via TCRdb, limited to in-frame rearrangements. These files lack a portion of the clones; in checked studies, under half of the deficit traces to unresolved V genes, and the cause of the others is not known. From that table come the V and J calls and clone size; the DNA was used to work out D and trimming. Recorded for this sample are over 850,000 clones; around 78% of them occurred a single time. The biggest ten clones account for roughly 0.55% of the sample.

The source is a young man in good health. Some clones in this sample may be carry-over from other donors' samples. The sequenced sample was memory CD4+ T cells from PBMCs. The cell subset or site label on this specimen signifies: CD45RA-negative fraction. The chain links TRBV7-2 with TRBJ2-1; the D gene is possibly TRBD1 or TRBD2, with 5 bases matching each. The CDR3 loop reads CASSLWGNEQFF. The bases are TGTGCCAGCAGCTTATGGGGGAATGAGCAGTTCTTC.